This TCR beta chain is from a study of T-cell memory formation after mild COVID-19. At the level of the study: The two donors had largely donor-specific TCR clusters.

Germline V CDR1 and CDR2: MDHEN, SYDVKM. The CDR3 extends over 15 amino acids. Trimming took 2 bases from V and 8 from J; bases not matched to a gene: 10. TCRdb recomputed calls from the 5' RACE reads with MiXCR, one row per CDR3 protein. The sample consists of under 350,000 distinct CDR3 sequences, about 16% of them appearing once. Whole-study results and caveats: From day 15 to 85, contracting clones were balanced between CD4 and CD8, whereas later expanders leaned toward CD4+.

Concerning this clonotype itself: Its specificity is unknown.

The sequencing input was PBMCs or a T cell subset sorted from them (not recorded which). This TCR derives from a man younger than 35 who had mild COVID-19 (a few samples of this study predate the infection). Cell type and time point are not known. This chain links TRBV28 with TRBJ1-2, with TRBD1 matching over 8 bases. The CDR3 DNA reads as TGTGCCAGCAGTTTACCAAGCGGACAGGGTATCGGCTACACCTTC. It codes for CASSLPSGQGIGYTF.